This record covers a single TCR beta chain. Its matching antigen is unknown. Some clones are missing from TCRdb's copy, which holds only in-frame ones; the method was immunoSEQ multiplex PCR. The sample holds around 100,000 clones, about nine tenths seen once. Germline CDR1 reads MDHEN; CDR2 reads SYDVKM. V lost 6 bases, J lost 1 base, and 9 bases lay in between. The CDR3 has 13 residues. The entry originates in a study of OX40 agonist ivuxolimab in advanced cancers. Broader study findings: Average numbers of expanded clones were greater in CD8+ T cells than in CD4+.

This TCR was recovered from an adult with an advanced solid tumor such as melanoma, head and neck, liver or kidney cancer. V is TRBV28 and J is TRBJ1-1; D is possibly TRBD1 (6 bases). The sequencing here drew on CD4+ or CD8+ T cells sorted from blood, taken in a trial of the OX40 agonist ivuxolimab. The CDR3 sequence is CASRQGGNTEAFF. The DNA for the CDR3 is TGTGCCAGCAGACAGGGCGGGAACACTGAAGCTTTCTTT.